This TCR beta chain was identified in a study of blood T cell repertoires in COVID-19. Here immunoSEQ multiplex PCR was the method, and the copy in TCRdb shows in-frame clones only, minus some. Altogether some 250,000 clones are present, about 86% being singletons, with the ten largest covering just under 2%. The sample consisted of peripheral blood. The TCR was taken from a young man with active or convalescent COVID-19.

The CDR3 protein is CASSSRRGAGETQYF. The CDR3, as DNA: TGTGCCAGTAGTAGTCGCAGGGGGGCTGGAGAGACCCAGTACTTC. This chain joins TRBV19 and TRBJ2-5; D is perhaps TRBD1 (7 bases). The CDR3 spans 15 residues. CDR1 and CDR2 (germline): LNHDA, SQIVND (reference sequence). The germline V and J ends were trimmed by 4 bases and 4 bases, with 16 bases remaining between them.